A single count supports the clone carrying this T cell receptor (beta chain). Antigen: not known. This sample is part of a study of B cell selection in AIRE deficiency. This CDR3 has 16 residues. Germline lookup yields CDR1 SGHAT and CDR2 FQDESV (reference sequence). The V and J ends lost 6 bases and 4 bases, in that order; junction bases with no gene match: 12. Regulatory T cells were sorted as CD4+CD25hiCD127low/negative cells. TCRdb keeps only in-frame clones here, not all; method: immunoSEQ multiplex PCR. The sample includes some 21,000 clones, about 94% seen only once; the top ten take 2%. Study-wide results and limits: Of approximately 3,600 shared Treg TCRbeta sequences, roughly 31% were healthy-donor-only and just under 9.5% patient-only. TCRbeta-only data showed 36.6% of shared healthy Treg sequences in healthy Tconv. About 31% of healthy-donor shared Treg TCRbeta sequences appeared in patient Tconv cells. CDR3s were shorter in shared Treg sequences, reflecting few non-templated nucleotide insertions.

V is TRBV11-1 and J is TRBJ2-1, with 7 bases aligning to TRBD2. Sequencing was done on a sample of Tregs sorted from PBMCs. The clonotype comes from a human donor with AIRE deficiency. The CDR3: CASSSSAGVRYNEQFF. For the CDR3, the DNA is TGTGCCAGCAGTTCAAGTGCGGGAGTTAGGTACAATGAGCAGTTCTTC.